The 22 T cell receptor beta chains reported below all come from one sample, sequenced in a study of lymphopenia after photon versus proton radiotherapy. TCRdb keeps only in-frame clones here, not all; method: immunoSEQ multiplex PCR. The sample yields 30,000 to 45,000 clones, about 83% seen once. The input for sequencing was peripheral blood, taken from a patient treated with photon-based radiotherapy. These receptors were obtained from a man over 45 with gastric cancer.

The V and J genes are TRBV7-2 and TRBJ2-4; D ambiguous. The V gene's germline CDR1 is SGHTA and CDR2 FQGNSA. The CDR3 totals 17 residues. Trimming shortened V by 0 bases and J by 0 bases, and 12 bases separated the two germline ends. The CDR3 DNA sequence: TGTGCCAGCAGCTTAGCGCCAGCGAGGCTAGCCAAAAACATTCAGTACTTC. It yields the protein CASSLAPARLAKNIQYF. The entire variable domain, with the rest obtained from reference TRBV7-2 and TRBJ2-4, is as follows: GAGVSQSPSNKVTEKGKDVELRCDPISGHTALYWYRQSLGQGLEFLIYFQGNSAPDKSGLPSDRFSAERTGGSVSTLTIQRTQQEDSAVYLCASSLAPARLAKNIQYFGAGTRLSVL.

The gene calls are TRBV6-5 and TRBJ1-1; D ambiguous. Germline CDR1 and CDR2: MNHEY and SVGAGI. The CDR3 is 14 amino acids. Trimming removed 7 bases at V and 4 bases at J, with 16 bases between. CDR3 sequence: CASNPQRAGTEAFF. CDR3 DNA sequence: TGTGCCAGCAACCCACAAAGAGCCGGCACTGAAGCTTTCTTT.

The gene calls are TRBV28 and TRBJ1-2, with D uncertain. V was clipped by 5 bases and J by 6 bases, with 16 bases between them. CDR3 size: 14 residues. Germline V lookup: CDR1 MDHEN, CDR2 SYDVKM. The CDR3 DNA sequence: TGTGCCAGCAGTACAGTACCGATAACTCATGGCTACACCTTC. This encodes CASSTVPITHGYTF.

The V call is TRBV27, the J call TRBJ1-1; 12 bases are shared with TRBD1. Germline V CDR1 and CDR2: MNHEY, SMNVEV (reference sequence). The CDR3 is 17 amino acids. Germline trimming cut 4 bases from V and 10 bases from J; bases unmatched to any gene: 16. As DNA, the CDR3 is TGTGCCAGCAGTTCCGCCAAACCGGGACAGGGGGCTAGAAGAGCTTTCTTT. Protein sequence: CASSSAKPGQGARRAFF.

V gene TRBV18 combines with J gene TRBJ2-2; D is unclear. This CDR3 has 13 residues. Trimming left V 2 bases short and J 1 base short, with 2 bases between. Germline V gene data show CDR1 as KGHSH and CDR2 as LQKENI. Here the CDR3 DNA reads TGTGCCAGCTCACCAGGGAACACCGGGGAGCTGTTTTTT. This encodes CASSPGNTGELFF.

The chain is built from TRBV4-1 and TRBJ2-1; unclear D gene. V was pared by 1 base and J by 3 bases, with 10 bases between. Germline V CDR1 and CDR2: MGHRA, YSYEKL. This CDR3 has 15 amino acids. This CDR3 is CASSQGRADYNEQFF. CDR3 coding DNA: TGCGCCAGCAGCCAAGGAAGGGCCGACTACAATGAGCAGTTCTTC.

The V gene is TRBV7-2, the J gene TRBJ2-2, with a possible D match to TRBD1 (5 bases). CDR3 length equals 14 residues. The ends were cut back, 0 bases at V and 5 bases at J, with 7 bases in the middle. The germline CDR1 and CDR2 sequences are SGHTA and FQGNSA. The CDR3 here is CASSLAHRTGELFF. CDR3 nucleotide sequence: TGTGCCAGCAGCTTAGCGCACAGGACCGGGGAGCTGTTTTTT.

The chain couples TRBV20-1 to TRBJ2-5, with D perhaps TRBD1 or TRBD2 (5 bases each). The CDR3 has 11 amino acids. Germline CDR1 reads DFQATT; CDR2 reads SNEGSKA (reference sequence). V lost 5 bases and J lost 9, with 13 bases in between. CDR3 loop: CSARVVGAQYF. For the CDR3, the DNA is TGCAGTGCTCGGGTCGTGGGGGCCCAGTACTTC.

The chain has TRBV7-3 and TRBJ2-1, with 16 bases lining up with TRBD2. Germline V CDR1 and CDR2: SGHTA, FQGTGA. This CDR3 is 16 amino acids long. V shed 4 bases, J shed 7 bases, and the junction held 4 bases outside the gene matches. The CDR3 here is CASSSRGLAGGNEQFF. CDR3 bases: TGTGCCAGCAGCTCCAGGGGACTAGCGGGAGGGAATGAGCAGTTCTTC.

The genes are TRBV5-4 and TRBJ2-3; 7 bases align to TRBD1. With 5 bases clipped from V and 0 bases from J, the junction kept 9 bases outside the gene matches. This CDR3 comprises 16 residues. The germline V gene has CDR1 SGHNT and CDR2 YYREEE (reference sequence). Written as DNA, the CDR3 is TGTGCCAGCAGGAATGAACGGGGACAGAGCACAGATACGCAGTATTTT. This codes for CASRNERGQSTDTQYF.

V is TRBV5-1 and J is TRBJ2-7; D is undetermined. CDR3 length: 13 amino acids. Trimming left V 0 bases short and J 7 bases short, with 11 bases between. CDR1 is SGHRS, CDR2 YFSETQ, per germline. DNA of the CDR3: TGCGCCAGCAGCTTGGCTCTGGCAGAAGAGCAGTACTTC. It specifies CASSLALAEEQYF.

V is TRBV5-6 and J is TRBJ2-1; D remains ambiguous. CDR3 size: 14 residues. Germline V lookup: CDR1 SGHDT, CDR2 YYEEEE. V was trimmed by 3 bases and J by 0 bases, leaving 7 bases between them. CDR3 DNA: TGTGCCAGCAGCTCAGACTTCTCCTACAATGAGCAGTTCTTC. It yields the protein CASSSDFSYNEQFF.

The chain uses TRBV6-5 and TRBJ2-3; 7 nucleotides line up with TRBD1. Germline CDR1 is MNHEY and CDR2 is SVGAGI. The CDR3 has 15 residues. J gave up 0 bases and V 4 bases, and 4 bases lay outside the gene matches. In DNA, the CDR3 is TGTGCCAGCAGTTGGACGGGACAGAGCACAGATACGCAGTATTTT. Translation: CASSWTGQSTDTQYF.

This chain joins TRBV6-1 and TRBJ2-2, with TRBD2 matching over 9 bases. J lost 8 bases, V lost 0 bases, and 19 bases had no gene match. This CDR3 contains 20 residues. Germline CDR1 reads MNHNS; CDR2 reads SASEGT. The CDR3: CASSEARARYSGSARGELFF. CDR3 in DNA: TGTGCCAGCAGTGAAGCCCGCGCACGTTATAGCGGGAGCGCTCGAGGGGAGCTGTTTTTT.

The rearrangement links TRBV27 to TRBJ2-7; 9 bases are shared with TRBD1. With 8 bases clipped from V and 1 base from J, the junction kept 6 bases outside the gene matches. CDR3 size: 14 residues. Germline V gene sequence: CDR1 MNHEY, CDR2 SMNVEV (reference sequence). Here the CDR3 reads CASSTGTGSYEQYF. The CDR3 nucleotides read TGTGCCAGCTCTACTGGGACAGGGTCCTACGAGCAGTACTTC.

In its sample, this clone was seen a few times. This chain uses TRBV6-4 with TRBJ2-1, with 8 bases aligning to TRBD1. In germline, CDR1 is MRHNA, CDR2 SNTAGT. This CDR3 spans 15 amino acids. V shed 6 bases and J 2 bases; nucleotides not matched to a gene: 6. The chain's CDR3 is CASSPGQGPYNEQFF. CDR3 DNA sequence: TGTGCCAGCAGCCCTGGACAGGGTCCCTACAATGAGCAGTTCTTC.

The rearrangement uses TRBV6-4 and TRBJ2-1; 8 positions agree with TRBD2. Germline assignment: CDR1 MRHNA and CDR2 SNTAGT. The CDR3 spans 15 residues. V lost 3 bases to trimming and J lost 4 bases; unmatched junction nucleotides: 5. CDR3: CASSEESGGYNEQFF. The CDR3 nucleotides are TGTGCCAGCAGTGAGGAATCGGGAGGGTACAATGAGCAGTTCTTC.

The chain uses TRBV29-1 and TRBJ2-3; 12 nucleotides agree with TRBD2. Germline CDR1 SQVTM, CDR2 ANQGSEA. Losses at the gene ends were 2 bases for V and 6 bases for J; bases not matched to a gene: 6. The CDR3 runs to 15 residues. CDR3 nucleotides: TGCAGCGTTGAACTAGCGGGAGGGGGGGCGGATACGCAGTATTTT. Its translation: CSVELAGGGADTQYF.

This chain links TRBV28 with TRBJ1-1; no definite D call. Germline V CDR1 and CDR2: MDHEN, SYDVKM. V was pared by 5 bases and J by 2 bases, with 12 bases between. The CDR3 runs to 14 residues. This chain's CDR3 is CASSTPEGNTEAFF. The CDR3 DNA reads TGTGCCAGCAGTACTCCGGAAGGTAACACTGAAGCTTTCTTT.

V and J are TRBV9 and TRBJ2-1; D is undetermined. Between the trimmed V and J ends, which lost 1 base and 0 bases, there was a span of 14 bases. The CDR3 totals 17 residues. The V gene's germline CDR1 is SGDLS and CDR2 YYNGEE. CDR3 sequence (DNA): TGTGCCAGCAGCGTACTGGCGGTCCTGAGCTCCTACAATGAGCAGTTCTTC. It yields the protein CASSVLAVLSSYNEQFF.

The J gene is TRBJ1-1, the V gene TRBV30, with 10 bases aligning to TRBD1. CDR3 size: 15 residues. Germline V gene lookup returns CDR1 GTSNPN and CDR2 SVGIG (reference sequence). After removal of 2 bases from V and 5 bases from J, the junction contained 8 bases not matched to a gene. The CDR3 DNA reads TGTGCCTGGAGTCCCGGACAGGGGGTTCGGACTGAAGCTTTCTTT. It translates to CAWSPGQGVRTEAFF.

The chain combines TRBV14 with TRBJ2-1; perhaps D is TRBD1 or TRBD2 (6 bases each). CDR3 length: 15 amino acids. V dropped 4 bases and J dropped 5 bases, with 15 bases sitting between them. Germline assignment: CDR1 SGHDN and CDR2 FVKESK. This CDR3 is CASSPAWGANNEQFF. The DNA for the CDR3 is TGTGCCAGCAGCCCCGCGTGGGGGGCCAACAATGAGCAGTTCTTC.